This T cell receptor (beta chain) was profiled in a study of blood T cell repertoires in COVID-19. Study-wide context: The origin of the acute and convalescent COVID-19 samples was the United States, Italy and Spain. T cells, B-cell-depleted T cells, or PBMCs provided the cDNA or gDNA that served as material.

Generated by immunoSEQ multiplex PCR, the TCRdb table keeps only in-frame clones and is missing some. In the table there are about 140,000 clones, more than 65% of which are singletons. V lost 5 bases, J lost 5 bases, and 9 bases lay in between. CDR3 length: 12 residues. Germline values: CDR1 MGHDK, CDR2 SYGVNS. Material for sequencing was peripheral blood. The chain employs TRBV25-1 and TRBJ1-1; D gene unclear. The origin of this receptor is a human donor in a cohort sampled during active COVID-19. CDR3 in amino acids: CASSSVGTEAFF. The DNA for the CDR3 is TGTGCCAGCAGTTCTGTCGGGACTGAAGCTTTCTTT.